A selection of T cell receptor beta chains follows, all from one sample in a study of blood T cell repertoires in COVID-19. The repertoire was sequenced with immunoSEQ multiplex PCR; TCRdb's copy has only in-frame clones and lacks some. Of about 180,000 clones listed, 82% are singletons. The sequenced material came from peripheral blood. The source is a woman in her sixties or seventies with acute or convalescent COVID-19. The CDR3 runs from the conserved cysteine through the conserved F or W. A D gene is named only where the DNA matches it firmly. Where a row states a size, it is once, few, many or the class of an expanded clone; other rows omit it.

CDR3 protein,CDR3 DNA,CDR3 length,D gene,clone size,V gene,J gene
CASSDSSGTRDTQYF,TGTGCCAGCAGCGACTCATCCGGGACTAGGGATACGCAGTATTTT,15,TRBD2,many,TRBV2,TRBJ2-3
CASSLGTSTDTQYF,TGTGCCAGCAGCTTAGGTACTAGCACAGATACGCAGTATTTT,14,-,-,TRBV7-9,TRBJ2-3
CATSERVRDQPQHF,TGTGCCACCAGTGAGAGAGTAAGAGATCAGCCCCAGCATTTT,14,-,many,TRBV24-1,TRBJ1-5
CASRSGGDTQYF,TGTGCCAGCAGGTCAGGGGGAGATACGCAGTATTTT,12,TRBD1,-,TRBV25-1,TRBJ2-3
CASRYDSLNEQFF,TGTGCCAGCAGATACGACAGTCTCAATGAGCAGTTCTTC,13,-,-,TRBV7-2,TRBJ2-1
CATSDRQGSSYNEQFF,TGTGCCACCAGTGATAGACAGGGTAGCTCCTACAATGAGCAGTTCTTC,16,TRBD1,-,TRBV24-1,TRBJ2-1
CASSRQLSQYF,TGTGCCAGCAGTAGACAGCTTTCGCAGTACTTC,11,-,-,TRBV2,TRBJ2-7
CASSLEGRINNYGYTF,TGTGCCAGCAGTTTAGAGGGCAGGATTAATAACTATGGCTACACCTTC,16,-,once,TRBV28,TRBJ1-2
CASSPEGVGTEAFF,TGTGCCAGCTCTCCCGAGGGGGTCGGGACTGAAGCTTTCTTT,14,-,-,TRBV18,TRBJ1-1
CASSLGQLETQYF,TGTGCCAGCAGTTTAGGGCAGTTGGAGACCCAGTACTTC,13,-,few,TRBV28,TRBJ2-5
CSGILAGGPADTQYF,TGCAGCGGGATACTAGCGGGAGGGCCCGCAGATACGCAGTATTTT,15,TRBD2,-,TRBV29-1,TRBJ2-3
CASSRDFRGAYEQYF,TGTGCCAGCAGCCGGGATTTCAGGGGCGCGTACGAGCAGTACTTC,15,-,-,TRBV5-6,TRBJ2-7
CASSLTRTGIYGYTF,TGTGCCAGCAGTTTAACCAGGACAGGTATCTATGGCTACACCTTC,15,TRBD1,-,TRBV27,TRBJ1-2
CASSVGGVFEKLFF,TGTGCCAGCAGTGTCGGGGGAGTTTTCGAAAAACTGTTTTTT,14,-,-,TRBV28,TRBJ1-4
CASRPRASEGEQYF,TGCGCCAGCAGACCCCGGGCCTCGGAGGGGGAGCAGTACTTC,14,-,once,TRBV5-1,TRBJ2-7
CASSYYKNTGELFF,TGCGCCAGCAGTTATTATAAGAACACCGGGGAGCTGTTTTTT,14,-,once,TRBV10-2,TRBJ2-2
CASSLALGSGEYNEQFF,TGTGCCAGCAGCTTAGCGCTCGGTAGCGGAGAGTACAATGAGCAGTTCTTC,17,-,-,TRBV7-9,TRBJ2-1
CASSRLSFGGNEQFF,TGTGCCAGCAGCCGTCTGTCGTTCGGTGGTAATGAGCAGTTCTTC,15,-,few,TRBV5-8,TRBJ2-1
CATSRDWGTRNYEQYF,TGTGCCACCAGCAGAGATTGGGGGACTCGTAACTACGAGCAGTACTTC,16,-,once,TRBV15,TRBJ2-7
CASSDDRVVNTEAFF,TGTGCCAGCAGTGACGACAGGGTAGTCAACACTGAAGCTTTCTTT,15,TRBD1,-,TRBV6-1,TRBJ1-1
CASSPGQGIMNTEAFF,TGTGCCAGCAGCCCAGGACAGGGGATTATGAACACTGAAGCTTTCTTT,16,TRBD1,-,TRBV7-8,TRBJ1-1
CASSLNSGSNGEQFF,TGCGCCAGCAGCTTGAATAGCGGGAGTAATGGTGAGCAGTTCTTC,15,TRBD2,-,TRBV5-1,TRBJ2-1